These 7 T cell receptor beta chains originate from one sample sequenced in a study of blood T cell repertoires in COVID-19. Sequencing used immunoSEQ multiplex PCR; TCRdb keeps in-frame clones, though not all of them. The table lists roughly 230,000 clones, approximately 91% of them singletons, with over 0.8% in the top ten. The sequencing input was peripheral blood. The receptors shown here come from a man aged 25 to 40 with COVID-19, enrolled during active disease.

The CDR3 DNA is TGTGCCAGCAGCCACCGGACAGTACGCGCGGACACTGAAGCTTTCTTT. Translation gives CASSHRTVRADTEAFF. The chain uses TRBV7-9 and TRBJ1-1; D is perhaps TRBD1 (6 bases). The CDR3 runs to 16 residues. V was cut by 5 bases and J by 3 bases, with 19 bases left in between. The germline CDR1 and CDR2 sequences are SEHNR and FQNEAQ (reference sequence).

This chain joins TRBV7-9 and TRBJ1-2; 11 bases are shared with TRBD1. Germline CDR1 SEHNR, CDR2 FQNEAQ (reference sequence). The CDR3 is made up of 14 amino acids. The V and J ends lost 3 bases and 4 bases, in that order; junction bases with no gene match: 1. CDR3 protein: CASSFGTGGYGYTF. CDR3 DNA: TGTGCCAGCAGCTTCGGGACAGGGGGCTATGGCTACACCTTC. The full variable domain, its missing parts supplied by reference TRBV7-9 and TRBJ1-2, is DTGVSQNPRHKITKRGQNVTFRCDPISEHNRLYWYRQTLGQGPEFLTYFQNEAQLEKSRLLSDRFSAERPKGSFSTLEIQRTEQGDSAMYLCASSFGTGGYGYTFGSGTRLTVV.

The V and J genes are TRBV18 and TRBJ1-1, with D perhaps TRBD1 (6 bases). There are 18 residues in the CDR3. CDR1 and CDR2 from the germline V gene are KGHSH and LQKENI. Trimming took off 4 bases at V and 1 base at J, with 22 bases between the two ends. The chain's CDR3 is CASSLLIGTGLSNTEAFF. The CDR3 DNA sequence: TGTGCCAGCTCACTACTCATTGGTACAGGGCTGTCGAACACTGAAGCTTTCTTT.

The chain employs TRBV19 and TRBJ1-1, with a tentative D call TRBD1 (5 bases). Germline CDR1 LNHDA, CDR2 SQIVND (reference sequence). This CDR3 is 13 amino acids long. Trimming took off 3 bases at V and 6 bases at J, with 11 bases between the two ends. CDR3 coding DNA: TGTGCCAGTAGTATTGTGGGGCTGGCTGAAGCTTTCTTT. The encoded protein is CASSIVGLAEAFF.

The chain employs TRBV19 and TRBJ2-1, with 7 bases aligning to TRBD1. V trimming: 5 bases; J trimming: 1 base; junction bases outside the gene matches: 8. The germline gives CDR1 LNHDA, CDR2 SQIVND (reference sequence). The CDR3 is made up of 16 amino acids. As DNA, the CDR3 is TGTGCCAGTAGTGCGAAAGGGGGCATGTCCTACAATGAGCAGTTCTTC. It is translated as CASSAKGGMSYNEQFF.

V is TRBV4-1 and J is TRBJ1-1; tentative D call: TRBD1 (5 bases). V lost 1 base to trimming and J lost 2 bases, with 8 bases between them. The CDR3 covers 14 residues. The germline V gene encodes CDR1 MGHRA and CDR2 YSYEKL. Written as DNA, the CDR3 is TGCGCCAGCAGCCAAGGGACACTCAACACTGAAGCTTTCTTT. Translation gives CASSQGTLNTEAFF.

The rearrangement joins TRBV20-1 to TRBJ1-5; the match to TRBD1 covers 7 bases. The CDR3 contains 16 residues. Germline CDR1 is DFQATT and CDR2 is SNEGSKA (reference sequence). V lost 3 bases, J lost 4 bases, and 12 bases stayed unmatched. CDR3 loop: CSASSVRTGSNQPQHF. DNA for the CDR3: TGCAGTGCTAGTTCTGTAAGGACAGGTTCGAATCAGCCCCAGCATTTT.